This T cell receptor (beta chain) emerged from a study of tumor-infiltrating lymphocytes in primary liver carcinoma. The study's findings and limits: Tumors had a significantly higher top-250-clone fraction than blood (p = 0.039).

Co-extraction yielded RNA and DNA from around 20-30 mg of unsorted bulk tissue. Surgical resection was the treatment these patients received for primary liver carcinoma. This CDR3 has 17 amino acids. Germline loops: CDR1 MDHEN, CDR2 SYDVKM. A constant-region primer served to make TCR beta cDNA from approximately 490 ng total RNA. Slightly modified ARM-PCR served as the procedure for the TCR beta libraries. These libraries came from three rounds of nested multiplex PCR. TRBV1-TRBV30 forward and Cbeta reverse primers drove the first two roughly 10-cycle rounds. One entry per CDR3 protein, called by TCRdb with MiXCR from the multiplex PCR reads. Among 48,000 or so distinct CDR3 sequences listed, over 65% were seen once. Turning to this clonotype: Its antigen is undetermined. The junction departs from the called germline gene at one end, perhaps through a read error.

The origin of this receptor is a man in his forties with primary liver carcinoma and hepatitis B virus infection. V usage is TRBV28 and J usage is TRBJ2-4; tentative D call: TRBD2 (6 bases). Sequenced input: liver tumor tissue from sampling region 3. As for subset: tumor region T3, left-lateral pole. The CDR3 sequence is CAGSKGDSGIAKNIQYF. CDR3 sequence (DNA): TGTGCCGGCAGCAAGGGAGATAGCGGAATAGCCAAAAACATTCAGTACTTC.